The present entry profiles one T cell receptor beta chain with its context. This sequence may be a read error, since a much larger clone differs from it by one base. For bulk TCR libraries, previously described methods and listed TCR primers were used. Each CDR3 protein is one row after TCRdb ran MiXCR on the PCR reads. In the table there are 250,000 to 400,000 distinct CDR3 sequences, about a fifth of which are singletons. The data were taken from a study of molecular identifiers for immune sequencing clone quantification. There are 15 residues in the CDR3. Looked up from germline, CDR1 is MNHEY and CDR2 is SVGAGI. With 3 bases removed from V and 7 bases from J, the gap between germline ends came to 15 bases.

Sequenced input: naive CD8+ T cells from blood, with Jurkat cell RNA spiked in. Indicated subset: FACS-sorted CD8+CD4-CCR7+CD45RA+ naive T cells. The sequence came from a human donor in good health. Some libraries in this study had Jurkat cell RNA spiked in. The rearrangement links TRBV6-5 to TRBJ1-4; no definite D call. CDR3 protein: CASSYGRAESEKLFF. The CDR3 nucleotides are TGTGCCAGCAGTTATGGTAGGGCGGAGAGTGAAAAACTGTTTTTT.